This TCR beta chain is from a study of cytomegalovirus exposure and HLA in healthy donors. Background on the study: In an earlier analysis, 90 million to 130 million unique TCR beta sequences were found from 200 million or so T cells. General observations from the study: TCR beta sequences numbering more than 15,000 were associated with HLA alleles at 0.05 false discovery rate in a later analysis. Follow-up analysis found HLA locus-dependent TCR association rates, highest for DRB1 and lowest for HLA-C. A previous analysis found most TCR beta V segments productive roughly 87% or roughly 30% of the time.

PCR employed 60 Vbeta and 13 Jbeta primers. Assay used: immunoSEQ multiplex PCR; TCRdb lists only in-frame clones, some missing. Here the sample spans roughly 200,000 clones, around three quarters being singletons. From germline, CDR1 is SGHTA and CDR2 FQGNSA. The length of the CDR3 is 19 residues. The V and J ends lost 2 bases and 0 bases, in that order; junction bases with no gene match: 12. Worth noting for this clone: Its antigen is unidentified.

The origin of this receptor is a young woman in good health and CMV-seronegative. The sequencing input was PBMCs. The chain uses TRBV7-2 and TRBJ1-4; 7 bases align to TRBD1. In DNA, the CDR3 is TGTGCCAGCAGCTTATCCTGGACAGGAGTTCTTCCAACTAATGAAAAACTGTTTTTT. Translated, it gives CASSLSWTGVLPTNEKLFF.